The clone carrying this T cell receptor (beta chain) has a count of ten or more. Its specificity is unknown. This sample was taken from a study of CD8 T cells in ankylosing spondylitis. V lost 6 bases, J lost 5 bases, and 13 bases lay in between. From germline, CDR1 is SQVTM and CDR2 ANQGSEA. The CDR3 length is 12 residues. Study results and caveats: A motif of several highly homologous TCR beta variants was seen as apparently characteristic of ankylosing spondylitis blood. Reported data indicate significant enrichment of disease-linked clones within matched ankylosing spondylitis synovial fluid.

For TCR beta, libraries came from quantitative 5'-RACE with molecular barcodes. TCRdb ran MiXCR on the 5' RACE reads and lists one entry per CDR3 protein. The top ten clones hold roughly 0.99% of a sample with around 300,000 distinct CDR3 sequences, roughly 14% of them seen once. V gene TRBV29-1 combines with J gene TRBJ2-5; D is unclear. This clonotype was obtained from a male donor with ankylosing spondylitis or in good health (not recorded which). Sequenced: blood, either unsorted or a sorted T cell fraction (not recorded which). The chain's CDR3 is CSVVFESETQYF. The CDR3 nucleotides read TGCAGCGTCGTCTTTGAATCGGAGACCCAGTACTTC.